The T cell receptor (beta chain) under discussion was sequenced for a study of T-cell reconstitution after alpha-beta-depleted transplantation in children (TCRdb year 2016). About the full investigation: The study quantitatively tracked T-cell immune reconstitution after TCRalphabeta/CD19-depleted allogeneic hematopoietic cell transplantation in children using TCR repertoire profiling.

The library was built by means of PCR. TCRdb names Illumina HiSeq 2500 as the instrument used. Molecular barcoding was employed in the preparation of TCR libraries, with unique molecular identifiers being used to normalize TCRbeta repertoire quantification. TCRdb reworked the public reads: Q25 trimming with fastp, MiXCR clone assembly, productive beta chains retained. Rows matching on CDR3 protein sequence are summarized as one entry with the most common DNA and genes. The sample contains about 540,000 distinct CDR3 sequences, about 18% of them found a single time. Less than 4% of the sample lies in the top ten. A remark on this clonotype: Its antigen target is currently unknown. The sample holds no much larger clone one base away, and base qualities are not on file.

Taken from the germline V gene, the CDR1 and CDR2 loops are SGHTA and FQGTGA. Spanning cysteine to phenylalanine, the CDR3 consists of 19 amino acids. Of the read, only the CDR3 DNA is kept; its 57 bases are in frame from base 1. Trimming takes 0 bases from V and 2 bases from J, and the germline ends sit 19 bases apart. The chain is made from TRBV7-3 and TRBJ2-2, with the D assignment possibly TRBD1 or TRBD2, given 7 matching bases for each. The sequencing here drew on PBMCs from the stem cell graft donor, taken from the stem cell graft. This receptor was identified in a human donor who donated a stem cell graft to a child with acute lymphoblastic leukemia. The bases are TGTGCCAGCAGCTTAACGTTTGGGGAGGGACAGCCAAACACCGGGGAGCTGTTTTTT. Translation gives CASSLTFGEGQPNTGELFF. Reference TRBV7-3 and TRBJ2-2 genes cover what lies past the CDR3, so the full variable domain is GAGVSQTPSNKVTEKGKYVELRCDPISGHTALYWYRQSLGQGPEFLIYFQGTGAADDSGLPNDRFFAVRPEGSVSTLKIQRTERGDSAVYLCASSLTFGEGQPNTGELFFGEGSRLTVL.